These T cell receptor beta chains were read from a single sample in a study of vaccination effects on CD4 cells after COVID-19. Their antigen targets remain unknown. The method was immunoSEQ multiplex PCR; TCRdb's version includes in-frame clones alone and lacks a portion of them. The sample shows some 70,000 clones, around 79% of them seen only once. Sequenced here: CD4+ T cells from PBMCs cultured without peptide, sampled after COVID-19 vaccination. Source of these receptors: a human donor who received a COVID-19 vaccine. Each CDR3 is given with its conserved first and last residue. D genes are given only for firm matches. Part of the rows lack a size; the others show once, few, many or a class for expanded clones.

V gene	D gene	J gene	clone size	CDR3 protein	CDR3 DNA
TRBV29-1	-	TRBJ1-2	-	CSVEQVIGGYTF	TGCAGCGTTGAACAGGTCATTGGTGGCTACACCTTC
TRBV4-1	TRBD1	TRBJ1-2	-	CASSQDLGRGEIGYTF	TGCGCCAGCAGCCAAGATCTGGGCAGGGGGGAGATTGGCTACACCTTC
TRBV19	-	TRBJ2-5	-	CASSIRNIAGVTGRVETQYF	TGTGCCAGTAGTATTCGAAACATCGCAGGGGTTACGGGGAGGGTCGAGACCCAGTACTTC
TRBV18	-	TRBJ1-5	few	CASSPVYSNQPQHF	TGTGCCAGCTCACCGGTTTATAGCAATCAGCCCCAGCATTTT
TRBV3-1/TRBV3-2	TRBD2	TRBJ2-2	once	CASSQLAGGLNTGELFF	TGTGCCAGCAGCCAACTAGCGGGGGGCCTGAACACCGGGGAGCTGTTTTTT
TRBV7-2	-	TRBJ2-1	once	CASSLSFNEQFF	TGTGCCAGCAGCTTAAGTTTTAATGAGCAGTTCTTC
TRBV6-2/TRBV6-3	-	TRBJ2-3	-	CASSYGGVDTQYF	TGTGCCAGCAGTTACGGGGGTGTAGATACGCAGTATTTT
TRBV5-4	-	TRBJ1-4	-	CASSLGTSEKLFF	TGTGCCAGCAGCTTGGGGACCTCTGAAAAACTGTTTTTT
TRBV2	TRBD2	TRBJ2-5	-	CASIRLAGGGPQETQYF	TGTGCCAGCATTAGACTAGCGGGGGGTGGCCCTCAAGAGACCCAGTACTTC
TRBV30	-	TRBJ1-3	few	CAWRHHSGNTIYF	TGTGCCTGGAGGCATCACTCTGGAAACACCATATATTTT
TRBV14	TRBD1	TRBJ2-5	-	CASRSGQGALGFQETQYF	TGTGCCAGCAGATCAGGACAGGGGGCCCTAGGATTCCAAGAGACCCAGTACTTC
TRBV9	TRBD1	TRBJ1-2	-	CASSAGQGFYGYTF	TGTGCCAGCAGCGCGGGACAGGGGTTCTATGGCTACACCTTC